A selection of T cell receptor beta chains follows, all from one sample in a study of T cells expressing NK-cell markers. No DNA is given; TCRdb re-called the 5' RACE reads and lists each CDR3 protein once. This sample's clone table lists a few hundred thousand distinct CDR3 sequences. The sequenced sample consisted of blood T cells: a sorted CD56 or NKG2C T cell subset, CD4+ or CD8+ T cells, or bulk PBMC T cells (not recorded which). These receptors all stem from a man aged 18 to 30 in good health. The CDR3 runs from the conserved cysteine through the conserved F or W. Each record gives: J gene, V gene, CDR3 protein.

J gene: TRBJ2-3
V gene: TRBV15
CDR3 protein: CATSREGTGGTDTQYF

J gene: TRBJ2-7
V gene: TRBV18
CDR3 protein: CASSPEQGPVYF

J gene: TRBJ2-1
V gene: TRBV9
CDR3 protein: CASSVAAGAGEQFF

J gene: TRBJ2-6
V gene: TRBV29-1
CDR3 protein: CSVYRVEANVLTF

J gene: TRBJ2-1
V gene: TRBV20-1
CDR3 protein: CSALDRSSYNEQFF

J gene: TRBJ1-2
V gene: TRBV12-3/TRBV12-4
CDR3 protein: CASSPGRRGYTF

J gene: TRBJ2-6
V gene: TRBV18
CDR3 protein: CASSPRGRRSGANVLTF

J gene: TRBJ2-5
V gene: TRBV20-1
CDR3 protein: CSAIAGSETQYF

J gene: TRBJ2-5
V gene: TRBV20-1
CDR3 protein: CSVSGREAQETQYF

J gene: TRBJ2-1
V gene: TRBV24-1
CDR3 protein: CATSTRGSSYNEQFF

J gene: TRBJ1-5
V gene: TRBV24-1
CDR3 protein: CATSDRDRQPQHF

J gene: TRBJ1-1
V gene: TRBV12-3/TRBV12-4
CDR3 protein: CASSFGPEAFF

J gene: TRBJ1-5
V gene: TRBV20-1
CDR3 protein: CSAAQGGSNQPQHF

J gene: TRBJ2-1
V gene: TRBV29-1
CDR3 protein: CSVVVDWRGEQFF

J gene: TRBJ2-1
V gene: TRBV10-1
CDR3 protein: CASNKQTPVSPIEQFF

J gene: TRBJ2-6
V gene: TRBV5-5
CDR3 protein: CASSFNSRGFGANVLTF

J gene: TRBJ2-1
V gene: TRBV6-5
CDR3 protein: CASSFGRLAAYNEQFF

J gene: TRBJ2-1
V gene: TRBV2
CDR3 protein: CASSDRAGGTSSYNEQFF

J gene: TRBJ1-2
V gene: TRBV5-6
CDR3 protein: CASSLGPGNYGYTF

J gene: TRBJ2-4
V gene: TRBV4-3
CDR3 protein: CASSQETEAKNIQYF

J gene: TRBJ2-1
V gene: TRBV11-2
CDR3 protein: CASSPGSGKQFF

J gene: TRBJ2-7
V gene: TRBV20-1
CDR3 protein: CSAREGEIPYEQYF

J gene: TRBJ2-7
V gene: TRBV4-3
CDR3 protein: CASSQEGRGAYEQYF

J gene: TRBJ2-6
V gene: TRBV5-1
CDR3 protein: CASSFDRASGANVLTF

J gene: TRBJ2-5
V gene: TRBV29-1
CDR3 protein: CSVAQSQTQSF

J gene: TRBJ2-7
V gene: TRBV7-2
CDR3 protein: CASSYREVYEQYF

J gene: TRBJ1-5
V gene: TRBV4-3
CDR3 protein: CASSQESSGNQPQHF

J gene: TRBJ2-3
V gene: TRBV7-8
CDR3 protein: CASSLDPGGSLADTQYF

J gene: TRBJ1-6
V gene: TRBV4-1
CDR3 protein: CASSQAGARDSPLHF

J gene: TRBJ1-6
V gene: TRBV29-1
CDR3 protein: CSVKEGLDSPLHF

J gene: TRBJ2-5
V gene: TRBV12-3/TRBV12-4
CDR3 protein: CASSPMAGTQETQYF

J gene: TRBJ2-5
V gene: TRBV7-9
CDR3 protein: CASSRGLAEKETQYF

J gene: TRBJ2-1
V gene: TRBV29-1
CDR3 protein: CSAQGDGYNEQFF

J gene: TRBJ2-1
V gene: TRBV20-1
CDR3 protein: CSARLGVPAYNEQFF

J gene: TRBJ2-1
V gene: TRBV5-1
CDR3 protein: CASSTQGHSNEQFF

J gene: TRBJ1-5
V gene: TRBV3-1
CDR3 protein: CASSQWGKPQHF

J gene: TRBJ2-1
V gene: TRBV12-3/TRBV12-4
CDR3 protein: CASSSPPGEEQFF

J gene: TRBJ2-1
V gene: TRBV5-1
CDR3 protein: CASSLGPGEGNEQFF

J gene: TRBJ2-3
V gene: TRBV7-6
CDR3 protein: CASSLLRGFTSTDTQYF

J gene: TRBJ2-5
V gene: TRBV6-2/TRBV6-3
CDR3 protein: CASSRRMGLGAQYF

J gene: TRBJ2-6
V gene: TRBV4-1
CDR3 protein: CASSQEEIGSGANVLTF

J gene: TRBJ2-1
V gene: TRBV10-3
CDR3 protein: CAISDGGSSYNEQFF

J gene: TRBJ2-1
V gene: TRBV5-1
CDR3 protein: CASSLDARNEQFF

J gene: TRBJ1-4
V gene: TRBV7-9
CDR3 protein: CASSFVSRGEKLFF

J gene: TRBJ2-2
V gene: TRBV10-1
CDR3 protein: CASSDVNTGELFF

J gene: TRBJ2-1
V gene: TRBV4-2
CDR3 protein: CASSQPTGGLNNEQFF

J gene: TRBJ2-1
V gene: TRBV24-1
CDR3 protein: CATMGDYNEQFF

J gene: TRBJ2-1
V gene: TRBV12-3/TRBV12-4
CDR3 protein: CASSLARKEYNEQFF

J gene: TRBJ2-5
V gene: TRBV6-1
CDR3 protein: CASSERVETQYF

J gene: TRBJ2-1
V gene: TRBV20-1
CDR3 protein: CSAEPRYGNEQFF

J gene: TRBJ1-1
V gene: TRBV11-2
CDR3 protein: CASRGGVVNTEAFF

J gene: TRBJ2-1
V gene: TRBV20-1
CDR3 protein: CSAARPPRSDEQFF

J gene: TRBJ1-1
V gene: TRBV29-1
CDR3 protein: CSVSRDGSIGEAFF

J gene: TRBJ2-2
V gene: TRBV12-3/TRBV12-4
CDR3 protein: CASSGHGSGELFF

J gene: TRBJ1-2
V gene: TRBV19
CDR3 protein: CASSGMEAGSYGYTF